Each of the 30 T cell receptor beta chains below was sequenced from the same sample in a study of shared T cell receptors in the human thymus. Generated by immunoSEQ multiplex PCR, the TCRdb table keeps only in-frame clones and is missing some. The table lists approximately 580,000 clones, around 78% of them singletons, with less than 0.015% in the top ten. The sample was also reused in another study, on human thymus T cells.

Sequenced sample: thymocytes. These receptors came from a boy younger than two with a congenital heart defect.

V gene TRBV7-9 combines with J gene TRBJ1-2, with D perhaps matching TRBD1 (5 bases). Deletions cut 8 bases from V and 0 bases from J, with 28 bases between. The CDR3 consists of 19 residues. In germline, CDR1 is SEHNR, CDR2 FQNEAQ (reference sequence). The CDR3 region has the DNA TGTGCCAGCCGCCTCGACTGGGCAGGGCCCCCCCCTACTAACTATGGCTACACCTTC. Protein product: CASRLDWAGPPPTNYGYTF.

The rearrangement links TRBV19 to TRBJ1-1; D remains ambiguous. CDR3 length equals 15 residues. Trimming removed 5 bases at V and 0 bases at J, with 13 bases between. CDR1 and CDR2 from the germline V gene are LNHDA and SQIVND (reference sequence). The CDR3 DNA reads TGTGCCAGTAGTTCCGCGACACCGATGAACACTGAAGCTTTCTTT. Its translation is CASSSATPMNTEAFF.

This clone showed up just once. The V and J genes are TRBV29-1 and TRBJ2-7; 9 nucleotides align to TRBD1. The CDR3 loop spans 12 amino acids. The V gene's germline CDR1 is SQVTM and CDR2 ANQGSEA. Unmatched junction bases numbered 6, after V lost 7 bases and J lost 5 bases. The chain's CDR3 is CSGRDRDHEQYF. The CDR3 DNA reads TGCAGCGGGCGGGACAGGGACCACGAGCAGTACTTC.

Only a few counts were recorded for this clone. The chain uses TRBV7-9 and TRBJ2-3, with D perhaps TRBD2 (5 bases). The ends were cut back, 5 bases at V and 6 bases at J, with 9 bases in the middle. The germline V gene has CDR1 SEHNR and CDR2 FQNEAQ (reference sequence). The CDR3 covers 12 residues. CDR3 sequence (DNA): TGTGCCAGCAGCCGGACTGCGGATACGCAGTATTTT. Translation gives CASSRTADTQYF. The complete variable domain, with remaining parts taken from reference TRBV7-9 and TRBJ2-3, reads DTGVSQNPRHKITKRGQNVTFRCDPISEHNRLYWYRQTLGQGPEFLTYFQNEAQLEKSRLLSDRFSAERPKGSFSTLEIQRTEQGDSAMYLCASSRTADTQYFGPGTRLTVL.

V and J are TRBV9 and TRBJ1-4; 7 bases agree with TRBD1. V lost 0 bases to trimming and J lost 5 bases; unmatched junction nucleotides: 7. The CDR3 runs to 16 residues. The V gene's germline CDR1 is SGDLS and CDR2 YYNGEE. The CDR3 DNA follows: TGTGCCAGCAGCGTAGACACAGGGGCTCAAAATGAAAAACTGTTTTTT. Translating gives CASSVDTGAQNEKLFF. Full variable domain (outside the CDR3, taken from reference TRBV9 and TRBJ1-4): DSGVTQTPKHLITATGQRVTLRCSPRSGDLSVYWYQQSLDQGLQFLIQYYNGEERAKGNILERFSAQQFPDLHSELNLSSLELGDSALYFCASSVDTGAQNEKLFFGSGTQLSVL.

This clone was detected a few times. V is TRBV4-3 and J is TRBJ1-2; TRBD1 might be the D (5 bases). CDR1 is LGHNA, CDR2 YSLEER, per germline. Trimming removed 4 bases at V and 2 bases at J, with 14 bases between. The CDR3 runs 15 residues. The CDR3 here is CASSLDRVANYGYTF. The CDR3 DNA sequence: TGCGCCAGCAGCCTTGACAGAGTCGCGAACTATGGCTACACCTTC.

This clone was picked up one time. The J gene is TRBJ1-2, the V gene TRBV4-2; D is perhaps TRBD1 (6 bases). This CDR3 spans 17 amino acids. V was cut by 3 bases and J by 2 bases, with 19 bases left in between. Germline V CDR1 and CDR2: LGHNA, YNFKEQ. The CDR3 DNA sequence: TGTGCCAGCAGCCACCCGCCGAGGGGGGGAGTCAACTATGGCTACACCTTC. Amino acids: CASSHPPRGGVNYGYTF.

This clone occurred once. This chain uses TRBV27 with TRBJ2-7, with 10 bases identical to TRBD2. This CDR3 spans 18 amino acids. Germline V lookup: CDR1 MNHEY, CDR2 SMNVEV (reference sequence). The V and J ends lost 6 bases and 0 bases, in that order; junction bases with no gene match: 14. CDR3 nucleotides: TGTGCCAGCAGCACTGTAACCGGGACTAGCGTGAGCTCCTACGAGCAGTACTTC. Amino acids: CASSTVTGTSVSSYEQYF.

This chain joins TRBV7-2 and TRBJ2-3; 9 positions match TRBD2. The CDR3 extends over 15 amino acids. With V trimmed by 2 bases and J by 4 bases, 4 bases remained unmatched. The V gene's germline CDR1 is SGHTA and CDR2 FQGNSA. CDR3 DNA: TGTGCCAGCAGCTTATTAGCGGGAGAACCAGATACGCAGTATTTT. This gives the protein CASSLLAGEPDTQYF.

V usage is TRBV6-5 and J usage is TRBJ2-5, with D possibly being TRBD2 (6 bases). The V and J ends lost 0 bases and 5 bases respectively, with 13 bases between them. Germline V gene lookup returns CDR1 MNHEY and CDR2 SVGAGI. The length of the CDR3 is 15 residues. CDR3: CASSYSGARGETQYF. Written as DNA, the CDR3 is TGTGCCAGCAGTTACTCAGGGGCGCGGGGCGAGACCCAGTACTTC.

The chain couples TRBV5-1 to TRBJ2-4; 7 positions match TRBD1. V lost 0 bases and J lost 6; bases outside the gene matches: 6. Germline CDR1 is SGHRS and CDR2 is YFSETQ. This CDR3 region has 15 residues. The CDR3 protein is CASSLATGAANIQYF. CDR3 DNA sequence: TGCGCCAGCAGCTTGGCCACAGGGGCCGCAAACATTCAGTACTTC.

V usage is TRBV11-2 and J usage is TRBJ1-1; a weak D match, TRBD1 (5 bases). This CDR3 is 18 amino acids long. V shed 0 bases and J shed 7 bases, with 24 bases lying between them. The germline gives CDR1 SGHAT, CDR2 FQNNGV. CDR3 DNA: TGTGCCAGCAGCTTAGAGGGGGACCGTGGGACTATTCAACTTGAAGCTTTCTTT. This codes for CASSLEGDRGTIQLEAFF.

J is TRBJ1-2 and V is TRBV6-4, with D tentatively TRBD1 (5 bases). Trimming cost V 2 bases and J 8 bases, with 6 bases left between them. Germline V CDR1 and CDR2: MRHNA, SNTAGT. The CDR3 is 11 residues long. CDR3 sequence reads: CASSDGGGYTF. The CDR3 bases are TGTGCCAGCAGTGACGGGGGGGGCTACACCTTC.

This sequence joins TRBV5-1 and TRBJ2-1; D not resolved. Per the germline V gene, CDR1 is SGHRS and CDR2 is YFSETQ. V lost 2 bases and J 5 bases, leaving 8 bases between the germline ends. CDR3 length equals 13 residues. The CDR3 bases are TGCGCCAGCAGCTTCCACTATCACAATGAGCAGTTCTTC. It encodes CASSFHYHNEQFF.

V gene TRBV5-6 combines with J gene TRBJ2-3; weak D call: TRBD1 (6 bases). This CDR3 has 16 amino acids. Trimming removed 4 bases from V and 3 bases from J, with 18 bases in between. The germline gives CDR1 SGHDT, CDR2 YYEEEE. This chain's CDR3 is CASSPPPGQKTDTQYF. CDR3 nucleotide sequence: TGTGCCAGCAGCCCGCCTCCCGGACAGAAGACAGATACGCAGTATTTT.

The chain uses TRBV18 and TRBJ1-1; 9 bases align to TRBD1. This CDR3 is built from 20 residues. In germline, CDR1 is KGHSH, CDR2 LQKENI. V shed 2 bases, J shed 0 bases, and the junction held 16 bases outside the gene matches. The CDR3 nucleotides are TGTGCCAGCTCACCAAGCGACTTCACAGGGGGCTTGATCATGAACACTGAAGCTTTCTTT. This translates into CASSPSDFTGGLIMNTEAFF.

This rearrangement joins TRBV4-3 to TRBJ1-1, with D tentatively TRBD1 (5 bases). Germline CDR1 LGHNA, CDR2 YSLEER. V lost 2 bases and J 3 bases, leaving 10 bases between the germline ends. CDR3 length equals 14 residues. The CDR3 loop reads CASSQWGEHTEAFF. The CDR3 DNA sequence: TGCGCCAGCAGCCAATGGGGGGAGCACACTGAAGCTTTCTTT.

The V gene is TRBV7-2, the J gene TRBJ2-7; D gene uncertain. The CDR3 loop spans 11 amino acids. Germline-derived CDR1 and CDR2 are SGHTA and FQGNSA. Trimming removed 2 bases from V and 6 bases from J, with 5 bases in between. CDR3 coding DNA: TGTGCCAGCAGCTTAAGCCCCGAGCAGTACTTC. The encoded protein is CASSLSPEQYF.

The J gene is TRBJ2-5, the V gene TRBV6-1, with 8 positions matching TRBD2. Germline V gives CDR1 MNHNS, CDR2 SASEGT. Trimming cost V 3 bases and J 4 bases; bases outside gene matches: 7. The CDR3 is made up of 15 amino acids. CDR3 sequence (DNA): TGTGCCAGCAGTGACCAAGCGGGGGCCCGAGAGACCCAGTACTTC. Translating gives CASSDQAGARETQYF.

V is TRBV7-2 and J is TRBJ2-7, with D maybe TRBD1 (6 bases). CDR3 size: 18 residues. Germline CDR1 SGHTA, CDR2 FQGNSA. V gave up 5 bases and J gave up 6 bases, with 29 bases separating them. CDR3 region: CASSLRDTLRLRYGEQYF. Written as DNA, the CDR3 is TGTGCCAGCAGCCTCCGGGACACATTAAGGCTAAGGTACGGCGAGCAGTACTTC.

V gene TRBV29-1 combines with J gene TRBJ2-3, with 7 bases identical to TRBD2. The CDR3 covers 14 residues. After removal of 4 bases from V and 6 bases from J, the junction contained 10 bases not matched to a gene. CDR1 and CDR2 (germline): SQVTM, ANQGSEA. DNA for the CDR3: TGCAGCGTTGGGAGTGTATTGGGGGGGGATACGCAGTATTTT. It specifies CSVGSVLGGDTQYF.

The sample holds a few counts of this clone. The gene calls are TRBV21-1 and TRBJ2-6; the table's D call, TRBD1, was not checked against the DNA. TRBV21-1 is a pseudogene. The CDR3 length is 17 residues. In nucleotides, the CDR3 is TGTGCCAGCAGCCCCCGGGACACCCACTCTGGGGCCAACGTCCTGACTTTC. It is translated as CASSPRDTHSGANVLTF.

The V and J genes are TRBV28 and TRBJ2-5, with 7 bases matching TRBD2. The V gene end was trimmed by 3 bases and the J gene end by 2 bases; junction bases not matched to a gene: 18. Germline CDR1 reads MDHEN; CDR2 reads SYDVKM. The CDR3 is made up of 19 amino acids. CDR3 sequence: CASSLDMGSRGRRQETQYF. CDR3 coding DNA: TGTGCCAGCAGTTTGGATATGGGGTCTCGCGGGAGACGACAAGAGACCCAGTACTTC.

The V gene is TRBV28, the J gene TRBJ1-2, with D perhaps TRBD1 (5 bases). CDR3 length: 15 residues. Germline V gene lookup returns CDR1 MDHEN and CDR2 SYDVKM. Trimming took off 6 bases at V and 10 bases at J, with 24 bases between the two ends. The CDR3 bases are TGTGCCAGCAGGATCAGGGAGCGGGAAGAACTACCCTACACCTTC. This encodes CASRIREREELPYTF.

The V and J genes are TRBV6-5 and TRBJ1-2, with TRBD1 matching over 8 bases. The CDR3 is made up of 14 amino acids. With V trimmed by 4 bases and J by 8 bases, 9 bases remained unmatched. Looked up from germline, CDR1 is MNHEY and CDR2 is SVGAGI. CDR3 loop: CASSSTRTGNGYTF. Written as DNA, the CDR3 is TGTGCCAGCAGTTCCACGAGGACAGGGAACGGCTACACCTTC.

There are a few counts of this clone. J is TRBJ2-7 and V is TRBV4-3; D is possibly TRBD2 (6 bases). The CDR3 runs 16 residues. Germline lookup yields CDR1 LGHNA and CDR2 YSLEER. The V gene lost 1 base and the J gene lost 6 bases, with 19 bases spanning the gap. The CDR3 sequence: CASSQGRALDYGEQYF. The CDR3 DNA reads TGCGCCAGCAGCCAAGGTCGAGCCCTGGACTACGGCGAGCAGTACTTC.

This chain links TRBV7-2 with TRBJ2-5; D is perhaps TRBD1 (6 bases). CDR3 size: 16 residues. V was trimmed by 2 bases and J by 4 bases, leaving 17 bases between them. Germline lookup yields CDR1 SGHTA and CDR2 FQGNSA. Here the CDR3 reads CASSLRDQGSPETQYF. For the CDR3, the DNA is TGTGCCAGCAGCTTAAGGGATCAGGGGTCCCCAGAGACCCAGTACTTC.

The V call is TRBV4-3, the J call TRBJ2-1, with unresolved D. In germline, CDR1 is LGHNA, CDR2 YSLEER. The V gene lost 3 bases and the J gene lost 8 bases, with 14 bases spanning the gap. The CDR3 sequence is 14 residues long. The CDR3 coding sequence is TGCGCCAGCAGCCAGGCCTCGCAGTTCTATGAGCAGTTCTTC. Translation gives CASSQASQFYEQFF.

V usage is TRBV12-2 and J usage is TRBJ2-7; the D call TRBD1 from the table was never checked on the DNA. TRBV12-2 is a pseudogene locus. The CDR3 has 14 residues. CDR3 sequence: CASRLSSKSDEQYF. For the CDR3, the DNA is TGTGCAAGTCGCTTATCGTCCAAATCAGACGAGCAGTACTTC.

The V and J genes are TRBV10-1 and TRBJ2-5; TRBD1 aligns across 11 bases. The CDR3 spans 14 residues. CDR1 is WNHNN and CDR2 is SYGVQD in the germline V gene (reference sequence). J gave up 4 bases and V 4 bases, and 2 bases lay outside the gene matches. CDR3 sequence: CASSGGQGGETQYF. The CDR3 DNA sequence: TGCGCCAGCAGTGGGGGACAGGGGGGAGAGACCCAGTACTTC.